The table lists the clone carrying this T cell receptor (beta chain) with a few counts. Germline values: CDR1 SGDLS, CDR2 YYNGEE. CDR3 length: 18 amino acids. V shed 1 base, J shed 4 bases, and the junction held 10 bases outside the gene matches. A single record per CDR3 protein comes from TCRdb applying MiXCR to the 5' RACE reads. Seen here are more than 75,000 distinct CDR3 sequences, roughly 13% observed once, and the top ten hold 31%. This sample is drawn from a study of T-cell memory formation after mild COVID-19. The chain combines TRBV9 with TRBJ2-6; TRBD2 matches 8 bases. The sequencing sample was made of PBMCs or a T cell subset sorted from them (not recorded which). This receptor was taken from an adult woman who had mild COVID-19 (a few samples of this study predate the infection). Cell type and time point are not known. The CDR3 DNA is TGTGCCAGCAGCGTATCGTTTCGGGAGGGCGCCGGGGCCAACGTCCTGACTTTC. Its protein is CASSVSFREGAGANVLTF.